This T cell receptor beta chain was identified in a study of T cell responses to AZD1222 COVID-19 vaccine. Study-wide points: In the spike-specific TCR repertoire, nearly half reportedly target unmutated variant regions. The study found Spike-specific TCR breadth and depth rose after two AZD1222 doses. Among AZD1222 vaccinees, only five to seven were seropositive at baseline. The span of vaccine-associated CD4 TCRs extended across spike, with dominance at 160-218 and 743-854.

Repertoires were generated with immunoSEQ multiplex PCR, while TCRdb's copy carries only in-frame clones and drops some. The table has some 180,000 clones, under 95% seen once; the top ten hold roughly 1.7%. Regarding this clone: Its antigen is undetermined.

The sequencing used peripheral blood, collected 28 days after the second AZD1222 dose. This TCR derives from an adult who received the AZD1222 COVID-19 vaccine.

CDR3 DNA: TGTGCCAGCAGCCAACCGGGCATTGGCGGGGAGCTGTTTTTT. Translating it yields CASSQPGIGGELFF. The rearrangement joins TRBV5-4 to TRBJ2-2; D remains ambiguous. Trimming removed 4 bases from V and 7 bases from J, with 14 bases in between. CDR1 and CDR2 from the germline V gene are SGHNT and YYREEE (reference sequence). This CDR3 has 14 amino acids.